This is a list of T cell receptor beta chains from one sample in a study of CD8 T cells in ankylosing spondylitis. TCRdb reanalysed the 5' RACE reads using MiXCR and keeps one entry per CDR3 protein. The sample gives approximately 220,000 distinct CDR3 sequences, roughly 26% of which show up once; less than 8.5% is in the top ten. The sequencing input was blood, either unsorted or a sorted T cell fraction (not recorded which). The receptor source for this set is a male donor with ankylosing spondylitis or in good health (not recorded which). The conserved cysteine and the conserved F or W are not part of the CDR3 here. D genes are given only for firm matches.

CDR3aa: SVGRHQETQY; v_gene: TRBV29-1; len: 10; j_gene: TRBJ2-5; d_gene: -
CDR3aa: ASSRTVSAGGPRNEQF; v_gene: TRBV6-1; len: 16; j_gene: TRBJ2-1; d_gene: TRBD2
CDR3aa: ASSPRQPSSYNEQF; v_gene: TRBV9; len: 14; j_gene: TRBJ2-1; d_gene: -
CDR3aa: ASSYGGMTGELF; v_gene: TRBV6-2/TRBV6-3; len: 12; j_gene: TRBJ2-2; d_gene: -
CDR3aa: ASSREATMYNEQF; v_gene: TRBV7-3; len: 13; j_gene: TRBJ2-1; d_gene: -
CDR3aa: ASSVQGVGYGYT; v_gene: TRBV7-2; len: 12; j_gene: TRBJ1-2; d_gene: TRBD1
CDR3aa: SARGVREETQY; v_gene: TRBV20-1; len: 11; j_gene: TRBJ2-5; d_gene: -
CDR3aa: ASSSGLVGNEQF; v_gene: TRBV5-1; len: 12; j_gene: TRBJ2-1; d_gene: TRBD2
CDR3aa: ASSAKRWTSGTWDNLLRYEQY; v_gene: TRBV2; len: 21; j_gene: TRBJ2-7; d_gene: TRBD2
CDR3aa: ASSTSRLGAQYTEAF; v_gene: TRBV12-3/TRBV12-4; len: 15; j_gene: TRBJ1-1; d_gene: -
CDR3aa: ASSLFRDTDTQY; v_gene: TRBV7-3; len: 12; j_gene: TRBJ2-3; d_gene: -
CDR3aa: ASSSRQNLAKNIQY; v_gene: TRBV6-5; len: 14; j_gene: TRBJ2-4; d_gene: -
CDR3aa: SASVTVEETQY; v_gene: TRBV20-1; len: 11; j_gene: TRBJ2-5; d_gene: -
CDR3aa: ASRGGTSGRAGAKNIQY; v_gene: TRBV11-2; len: 17; j_gene: TRBJ2-4; d_gene: TRBD2
CDR3aa: ASSSRVAGANVLT; v_gene: TRBV27; len: 13; j_gene: TRBJ2-6; d_gene: -
CDR3aa: SVEDPGDTQY; v_gene: TRBV29-1; len: 10; j_gene: TRBJ2-3; d_gene: -
CDR3aa: SARYRGRPYNEQF; v_gene: TRBV20-1; len: 13; j_gene: TRBJ2-1; d_gene: TRBD1
CDR3aa: ASSSGPTLY; v_gene: TRBV12-3/TRBV12-4; len: 9; j_gene: TRBJ2-7; d_gene: -
CDR3aa: ASSFFTISGANVLT; v_gene: TRBV5-1; len: 14; j_gene: TRBJ2-6; d_gene: -
CDR3aa: SAREVSYEQY; v_gene: TRBV20-1; len: 10; j_gene: TRBJ2-7; d_gene: -
CDR3aa: ASSRGRVSYNEQF; v_gene: TRBV7-2; len: 13; j_gene: TRBJ2-1; d_gene: -
CDR3aa: ASSSFGNTIY; v_gene: TRBV5-6; len: 10; j_gene: TRBJ1-3; d_gene: -
CDR3aa: ASSVLRETLYEQY; v_gene: TRBV9; len: 13; j_gene: TRBJ2-7; d_gene: TRBD2
CDR3aa: ASSWGRTGGLGNEQF; v_gene: TRBV5-1; len: 15; j_gene: TRBJ2-1; d_gene: TRBD1